This T cell receptor (beta chain) was documented in a study of blood T cell repertoires in COVID-19 (dated by TCRdb to the early 2020s). Regarding the research as a whole: Collaborator samples came from the United States, Italy and Spain and covered acute and convalescent phases of COVID-19. The samples were drawn from the first 160 participants of the ongoing ImmuneRACE study and from some 1,300 subjects provided by 6 global collaborators. Nearly every sample came with metadata listing a de-identified subject ID, COVID-19 status, age in years and sex. The dataset comprised deeply sampled blood TCRbeta repertoires from subjects exposed to, actively infected with, or recovered from COVID-19. The prospective study material was composed of cDNA or gDNA derived from T cells, B-cell-depleted T cells, or PBMCs. Where available, HLA class I and class II types were obtained from metadata supplied by the sample provider rather than from assay-based typing. The repertoires were released in a freely available public database meant as a resource for research on the immune response to SARS-CoV-2. Broader findings and caveats from the paper: The amount of clinical and demographic metadata varied by source and participant and was provided uncurated.

Participants in the prospective study were enrolled through a virtual design, were aged roughly 18 to 95 years, and lived in 24 United States geographic areas. In the prospective study, participants were assigned to cohorts based on the clinical history participants reported in a screening survey and a study questionnaire. Mobile phlebotomists in the prospective study collected whole blood, serum and a nasopharyngeal or oropharyngeal swab from every participant. Additional blood draws and questionnaires over an approximately two-month period could optionally be provided by prospective study participants. Before DNA extraction, prospective study blood samples were shipped either frozen or at room temperature. The immunoSEQ Assay, a bias-controlled multiplex PCR, was used to amplify TCRbeta CDR3 regions from genomic DNA. On the study's bioinformatics: The number of nucleated cells in each sample was estimated from the amplification of reference gene primers within the assay. To quantify the absolute abundance of each unique TCRbeta CDR3 rearrangement, sequence reads were collapsed and filtered. For each sample, productive Simpson clonality was calculated as the square root of Simpson's diversity index across productive rearrangements. This is the immuneACCESS table as TCRdb keeps it, with only in-frame sequences that have V and J called. A part of the clones is gone; compared with another copy, unresolved V genes explain less than half, and the rest is unexplained. Clone size and the V and J calls come from that table; the DNA yielded D and trimming. This sample lists 200,000 or so clones; roughly nine tenths were detected once. The ten largest clones capture around 2% of the sample.

For this clone: Its antigen is currently not known. Base qualities are not recorded, but no much larger clone differs from it by a single base.

The source is a woman aged 40 to 49 with acute COVID-19. Material: PBMCs or T cells enriched from blood (not recorded which).

The DNA sequence is as follows: TGTGCCATCAGTGAGTCGAAGTCGGAGGAGGTCGGCACCTTC. Its translation reads: CAISESKSEEVGTF. The chain employs TRBV10-3 and TRBJ1-2, with the D gene uncertain. The CDR3 goes from the cysteine to the phenylalanine over 14 residues. Kept here is only the CDR3 DNA, which spans 42 bases and is read in frame from base 1. V drops 0 bases and J drops 13 bases, leaving 18 bases in between. Per the germline V gene, ENHRY is the CDR1 and SYGVKD is the CDR2.